This T cell receptor beta chain was retrieved from a study of response to subunit inactivated influenza vaccine. Notes on the study in general: Authors suggested that a seasonal influenza vaccination recruits few new T cells each time.

This clonotype was detected only a few times. As yet, its antigen is unknown. CDR1 SGDLS and CDR2 YYNGEE come from the germline V gene. The CDR3 is 15 amino acids. J was trimmed by 7 bases and V by 3 bases; bases with no gene match: 6. Each CDR3 protein is one row after TCRdb ran MiXCR on the RT-PCR reads. The sample has about 160,000 distinct CDR3 sequences; 9.5% to 12% are singletons. The gene calls are TRBV9 and TRBJ2-1, with 11 bases identical to TRBD2. The receptor's source is a man between 50 and 70 years old who received an inactivated influenza vaccine. The sample was CD8+ T cells sorted from PBMCs, taken 23 to 25 months after vaccination. In DNA form, the CDR3 reads TGTGCCAGCAGCGACGGGACTAGCGGACCTAATGAGCAGTTCTTC. Amino acids: CASSDGTSGPNEQFF.